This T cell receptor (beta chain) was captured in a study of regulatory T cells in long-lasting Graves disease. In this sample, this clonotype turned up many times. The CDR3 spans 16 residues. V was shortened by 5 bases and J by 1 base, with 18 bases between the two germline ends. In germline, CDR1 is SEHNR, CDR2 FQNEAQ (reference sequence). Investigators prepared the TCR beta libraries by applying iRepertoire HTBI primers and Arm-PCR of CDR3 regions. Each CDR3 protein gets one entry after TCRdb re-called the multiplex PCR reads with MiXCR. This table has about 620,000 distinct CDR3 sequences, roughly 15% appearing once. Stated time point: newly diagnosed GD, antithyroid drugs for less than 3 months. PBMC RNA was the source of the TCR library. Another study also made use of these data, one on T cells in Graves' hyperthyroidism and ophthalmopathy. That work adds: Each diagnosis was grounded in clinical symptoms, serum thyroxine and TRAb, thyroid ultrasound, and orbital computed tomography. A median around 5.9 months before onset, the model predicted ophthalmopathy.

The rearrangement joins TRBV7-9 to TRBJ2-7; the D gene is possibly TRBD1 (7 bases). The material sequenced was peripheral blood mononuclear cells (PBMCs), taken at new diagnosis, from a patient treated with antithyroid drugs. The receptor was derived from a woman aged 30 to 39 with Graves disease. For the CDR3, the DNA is TGTGCCAGCAGCCCCTTGCGGGACAGCGTATCCTACGAGCAGTACTTC. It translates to CASSPLRDSVSYEQYF.